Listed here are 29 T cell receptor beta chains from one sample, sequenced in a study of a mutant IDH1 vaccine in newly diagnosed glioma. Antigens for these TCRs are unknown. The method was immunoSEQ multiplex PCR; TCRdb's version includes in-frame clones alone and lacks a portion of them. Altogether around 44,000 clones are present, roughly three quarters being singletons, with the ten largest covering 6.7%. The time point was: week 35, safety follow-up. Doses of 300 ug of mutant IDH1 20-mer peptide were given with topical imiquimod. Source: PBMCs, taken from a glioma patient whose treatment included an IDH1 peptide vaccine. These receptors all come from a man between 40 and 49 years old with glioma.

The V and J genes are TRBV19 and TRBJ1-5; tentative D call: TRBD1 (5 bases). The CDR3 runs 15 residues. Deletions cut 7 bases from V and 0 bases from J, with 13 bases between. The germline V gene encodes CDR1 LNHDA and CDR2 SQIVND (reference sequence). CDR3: CASNRGGFSNQPQHF. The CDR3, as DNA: TGTGCCAGTAATCGGGGGGGGTTTAGCAATCAGCCCCAGCATTTT.

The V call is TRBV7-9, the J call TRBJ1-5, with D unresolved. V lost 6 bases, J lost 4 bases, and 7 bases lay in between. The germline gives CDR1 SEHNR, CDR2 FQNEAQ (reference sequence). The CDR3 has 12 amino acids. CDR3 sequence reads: CASSKGNQPQHF. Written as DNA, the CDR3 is TGTGCCAGCAGTAAAGGGAATCAGCCCCAGCATTTT.

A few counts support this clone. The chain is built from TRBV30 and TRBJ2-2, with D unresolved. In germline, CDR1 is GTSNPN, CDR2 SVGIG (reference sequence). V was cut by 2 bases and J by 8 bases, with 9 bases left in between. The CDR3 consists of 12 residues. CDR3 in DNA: TGTGCCTGGAGTCCCATGGGGGGGGAGCTGTTTTTT. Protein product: CAWSPMGGELFF.

CDR3 protein: CASSVRGPGTSYEQYF. Here the CDR3 DNA reads TGTGCCAGCAGTGTCAGGGGGCCAGGGACCTCCTACGAGCAGTACTTC. The V and J genes are TRBV2 and TRBJ2-7; 8 nucleotides align to TRBD1. V shed 4 bases and J 0 bases; nucleotides not matched to a gene: 8. Germline V CDR1 and CDR2: SNHLY, FYNNEI. The CDR3 runs 16 residues.

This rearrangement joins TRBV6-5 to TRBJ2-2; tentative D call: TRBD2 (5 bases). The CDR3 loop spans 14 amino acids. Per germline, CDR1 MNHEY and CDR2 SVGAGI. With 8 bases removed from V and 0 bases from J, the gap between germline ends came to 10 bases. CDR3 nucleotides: TGTGCCAGCCAATCGGGAACGAACACCGGGGAGCTGTTTTTT. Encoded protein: CASQSGTNTGELFF.

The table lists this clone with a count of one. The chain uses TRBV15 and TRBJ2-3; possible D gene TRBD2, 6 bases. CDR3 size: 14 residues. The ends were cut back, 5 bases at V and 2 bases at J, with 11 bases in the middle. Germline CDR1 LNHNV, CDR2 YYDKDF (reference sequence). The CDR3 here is CATSYRDFTDTQYF. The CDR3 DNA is TGTGCCACCAGCTACCGGGACTTCACAGATACGCAGTATTTT.

CDR3 nucleotide sequence: TGCGCCAGCAGCCAGGGGTCCGACAGGGCAACCTACGAGCAGTACTTC. Translated: CASSQGSDRATYEQYF. This chain joins TRBV4-1 and TRBJ2-7; 7 nucleotides agree with TRBD1. CDR3 length equals 16 residues. V was clipped by 3 bases and J by 2 bases; unmatched bases: 10. Germline loops: CDR1 MGHRA, CDR2 YSYEKL.

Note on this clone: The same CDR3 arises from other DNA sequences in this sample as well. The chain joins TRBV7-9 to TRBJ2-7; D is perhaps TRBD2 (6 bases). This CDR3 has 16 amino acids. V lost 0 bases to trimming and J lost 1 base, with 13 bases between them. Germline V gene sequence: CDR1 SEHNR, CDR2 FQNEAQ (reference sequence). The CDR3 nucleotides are TGTGCCAGCAGCTTAGCCACTGGTGGGAGGTCCTACGAGCAGTACTTC. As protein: CASSLATGGRSYEQYF.

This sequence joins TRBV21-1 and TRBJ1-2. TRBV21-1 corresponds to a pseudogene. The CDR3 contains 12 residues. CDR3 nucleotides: TGTGCCAGCAGCAAGGGAAACTATGGCTACACCTTC. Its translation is CASSKGNYGYTF.

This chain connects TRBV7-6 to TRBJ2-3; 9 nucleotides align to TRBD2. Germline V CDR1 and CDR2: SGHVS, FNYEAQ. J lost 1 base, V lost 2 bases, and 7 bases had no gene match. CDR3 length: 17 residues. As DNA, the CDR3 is TGTGCCAGCAGCTTAATGGCGGGGGGGCAGGGCACAGATACGCAGTATTTT. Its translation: CASSLMAGGQGTDTQYF. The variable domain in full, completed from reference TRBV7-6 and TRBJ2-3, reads GAGVSQSPRYKVTKRGQDVALRCDPISGHVSLYWYRQALGQGPEFLTYFNYEAQQDKSGLPNDRFSAERPEGSISTLTIQRTEQRDSAMYRCASSLMAGGQGTDTQYFGPGTRLTVL.

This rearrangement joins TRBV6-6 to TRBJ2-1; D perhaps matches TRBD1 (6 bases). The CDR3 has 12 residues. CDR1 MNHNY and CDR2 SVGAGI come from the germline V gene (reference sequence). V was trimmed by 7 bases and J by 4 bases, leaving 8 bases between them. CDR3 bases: TGTGCCAGCAAGGACAGATACAATGAGCAGTTCTTC. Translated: CASKDRYNEQFF.

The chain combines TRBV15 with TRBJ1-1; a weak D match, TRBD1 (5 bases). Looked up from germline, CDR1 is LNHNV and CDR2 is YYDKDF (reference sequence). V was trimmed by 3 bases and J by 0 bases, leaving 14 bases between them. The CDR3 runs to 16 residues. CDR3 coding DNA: TGTGCCACCAGCAGGGGGGTAGAAGTGATGAACACTGAAGCTTTCTTT. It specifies CATSRGVEVMNTEAFF.

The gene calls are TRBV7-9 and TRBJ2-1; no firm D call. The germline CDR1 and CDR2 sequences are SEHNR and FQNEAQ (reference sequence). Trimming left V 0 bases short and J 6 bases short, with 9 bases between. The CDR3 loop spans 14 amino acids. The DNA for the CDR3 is TGTGCCAGCAGCTTAGCGTCTTTGATCAATGAGCAGTTCTTC. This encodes CASSLASLINEQFF.

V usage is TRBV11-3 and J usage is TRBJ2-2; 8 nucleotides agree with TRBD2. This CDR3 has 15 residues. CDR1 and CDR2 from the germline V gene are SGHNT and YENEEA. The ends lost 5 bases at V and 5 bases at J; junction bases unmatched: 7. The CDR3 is CASSPPGLGTGELFF. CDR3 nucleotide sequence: TGTGCCAGCAGCCCTCCGGGACTAGGGACCGGGGAGCTGTTTTTT.

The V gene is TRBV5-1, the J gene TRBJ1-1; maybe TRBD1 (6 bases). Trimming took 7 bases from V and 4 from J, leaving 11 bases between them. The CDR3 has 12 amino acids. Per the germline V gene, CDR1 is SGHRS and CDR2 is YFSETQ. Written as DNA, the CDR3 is TGCGCCAGCGGCAGGGGAGGCACTGAAGCTTTCTTT. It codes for CASGRGGTEAFF.

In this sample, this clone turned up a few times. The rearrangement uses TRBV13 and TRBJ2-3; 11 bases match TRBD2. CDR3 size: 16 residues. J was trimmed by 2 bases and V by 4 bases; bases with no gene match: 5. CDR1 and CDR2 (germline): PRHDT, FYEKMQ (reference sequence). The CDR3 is CASSYSSGGTTDTQYF. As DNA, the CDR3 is TGTGCCAGCAGCTATTCTAGCGGGGGGACCACAGATACGCAGTATTTT. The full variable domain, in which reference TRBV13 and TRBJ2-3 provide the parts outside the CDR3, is AAGVIQSPRHLIKEKRETATLKCYPIPRHDTVYWYQQGPGQDPQFLISFYEKMQSDKGSIPDRFSAQQFSDYHSELNMSSLELGDSALYFCASSYSSGGTTDTQYFGPGTRLTVL.

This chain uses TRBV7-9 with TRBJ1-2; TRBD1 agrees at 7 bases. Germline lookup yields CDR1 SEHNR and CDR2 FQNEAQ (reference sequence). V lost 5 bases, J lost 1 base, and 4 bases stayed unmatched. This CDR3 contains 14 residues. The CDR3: CASSPTGNNYGYTF. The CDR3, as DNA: TGTGCCAGCAGCCCGACAGGGAATAACTATGGCTACACCTTC.

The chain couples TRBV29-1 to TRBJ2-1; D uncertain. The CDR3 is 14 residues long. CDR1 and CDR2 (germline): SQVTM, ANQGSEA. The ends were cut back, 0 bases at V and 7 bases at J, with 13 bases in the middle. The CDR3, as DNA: TGCAGCGTTGAAGATCGAGAGGCTGGGAATGAGCAGTTCTTC. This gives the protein CSVEDREAGNEQFF.

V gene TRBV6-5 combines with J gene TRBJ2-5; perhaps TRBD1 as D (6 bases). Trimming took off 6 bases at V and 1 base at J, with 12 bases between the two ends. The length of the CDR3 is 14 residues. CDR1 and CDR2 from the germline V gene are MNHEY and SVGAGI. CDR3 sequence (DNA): TGTGCCAGCAGGTCTTACAGGGTCCAAGAGACCCAGTACTTC. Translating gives CASRSYRVQETQYF.

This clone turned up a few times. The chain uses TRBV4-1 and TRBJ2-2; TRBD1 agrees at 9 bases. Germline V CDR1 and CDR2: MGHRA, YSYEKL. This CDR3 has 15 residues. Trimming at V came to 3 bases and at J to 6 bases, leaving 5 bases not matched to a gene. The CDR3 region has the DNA TGCGCCAGCAGCCAGCGGGACAGGGAATCCGGGGAGCTGTTTTTT. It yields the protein CASSQRDRESGELFF.

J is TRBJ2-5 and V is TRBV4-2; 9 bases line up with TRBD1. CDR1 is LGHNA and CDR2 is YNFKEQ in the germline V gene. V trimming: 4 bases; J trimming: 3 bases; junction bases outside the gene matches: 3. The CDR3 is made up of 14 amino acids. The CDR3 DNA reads TGTGCCAGCAGCCTGGGGACAGGGAAAGAGACCCAGTACTTC. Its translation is CASSLGTGKETQYF.

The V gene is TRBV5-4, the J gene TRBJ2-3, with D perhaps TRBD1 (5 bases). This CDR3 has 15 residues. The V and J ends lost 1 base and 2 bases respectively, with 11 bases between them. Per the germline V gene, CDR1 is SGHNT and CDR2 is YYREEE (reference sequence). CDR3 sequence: CASSLSAGSTDTQYF. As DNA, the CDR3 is TGTGCCAGCAGCTTGTCGGCAGGGTCCACAGATACGCAGTATTTT.

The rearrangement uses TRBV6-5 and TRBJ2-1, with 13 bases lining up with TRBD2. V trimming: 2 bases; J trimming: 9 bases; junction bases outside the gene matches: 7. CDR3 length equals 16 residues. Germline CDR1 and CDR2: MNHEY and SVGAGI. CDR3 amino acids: CASSYRGTSGVGEQFF. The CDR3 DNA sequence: TGTGCCAGCAGTTACCGGGGGACTAGCGGGGTCGGTGAGCAGTTCTTC.

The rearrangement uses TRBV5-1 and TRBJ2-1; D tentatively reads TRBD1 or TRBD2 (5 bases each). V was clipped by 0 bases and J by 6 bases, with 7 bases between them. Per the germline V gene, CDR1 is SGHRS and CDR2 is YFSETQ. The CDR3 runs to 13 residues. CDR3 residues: CASSLGGSNEQFF. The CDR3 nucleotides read TGCGCCAGCAGCTTGGGGGGGAGCAATGAGCAGTTCTTC. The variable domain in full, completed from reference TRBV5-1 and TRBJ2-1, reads KAGVTQTPRYLIKTRGQQVTLSCSPISGHRSVSWYQQTPGQGLQFLFEYFSETQRNKGNFPGRFSGRQFSNSRSEMNVSTLELGDSALYLCASSLGGSNEQFFGPGTRLTVL.

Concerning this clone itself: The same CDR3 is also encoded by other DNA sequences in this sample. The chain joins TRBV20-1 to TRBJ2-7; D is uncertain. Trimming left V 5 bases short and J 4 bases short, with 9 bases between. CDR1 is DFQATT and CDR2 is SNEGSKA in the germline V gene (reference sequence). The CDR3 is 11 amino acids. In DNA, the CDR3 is TGCAGTGCTCACTTGGGGTACGAGCAGTACTTC. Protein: CSAHLGYEQYF.

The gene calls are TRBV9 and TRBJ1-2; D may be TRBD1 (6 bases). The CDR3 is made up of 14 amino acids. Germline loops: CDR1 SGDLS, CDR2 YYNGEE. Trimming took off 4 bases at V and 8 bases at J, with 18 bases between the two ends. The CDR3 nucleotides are TGTGCCAGCAGCCAGATTTACCCACAGGGAGGCTACACCTTC. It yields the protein CASSQIYPQGGYTF.

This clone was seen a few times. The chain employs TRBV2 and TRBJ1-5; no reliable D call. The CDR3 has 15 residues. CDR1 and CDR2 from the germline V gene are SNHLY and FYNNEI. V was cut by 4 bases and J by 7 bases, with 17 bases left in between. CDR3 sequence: CASSALQSLGQPQHF. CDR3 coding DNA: TGTGCCAGCAGTGCGTTACAGTCTTTAGGGCAGCCCCAGCATTTT.

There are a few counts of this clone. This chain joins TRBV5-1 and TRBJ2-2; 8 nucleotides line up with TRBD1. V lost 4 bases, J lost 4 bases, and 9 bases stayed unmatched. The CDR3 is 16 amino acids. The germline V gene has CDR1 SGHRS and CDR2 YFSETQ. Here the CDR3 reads CASSAGQVVGTGELFF. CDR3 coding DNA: TGCGCCAGCAGCGCGGGACAGGTCGTGGGCACCGGGGAGCTGTTTTTT.

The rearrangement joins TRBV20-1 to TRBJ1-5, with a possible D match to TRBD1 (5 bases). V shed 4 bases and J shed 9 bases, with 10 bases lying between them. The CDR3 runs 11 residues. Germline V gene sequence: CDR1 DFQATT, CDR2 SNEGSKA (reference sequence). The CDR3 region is CSAMRDPPQHF. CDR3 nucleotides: TGCAGTGCTATGAGGGACCCGCCCCAGCATTTT.